The 10 T cell receptor beta chains given below trace back to one sample, sequenced in a study of T cells after yellow fever vaccination. TCRdb re-analysed the 5' RACE reads in MiXCR, keeping a single row per CDR3 protein. In the table there are some 260,000 distinct CDR3 sequences, around 4.9% of which are singletons. The source material was CD4+ T cells sorted from PBMCs, sampled on the day of the yellow fever booster vaccination. These receptors all come from a man between 18 and 35 years old who received the YFV17D yellow fever vaccine.

This clonotype has more than one count but fewer than ten. This sequence joins TRBV10-3 and TRBJ1-2, with D perhaps matching TRBD1 (5 bases). Looked up from germline, CDR1 is ENHRY and CDR2 is SYGVKD. Trimming stripped 6 bases from V and 3 bases from J, with 8 bases between. The CDR3 sequence is 12 residues long. CDR3 amino acids: CAISRDDYGYTF. CDR3 bases: TGTGCCATCAGCAGGGACGACTATGGCTACACCTTC.

This clonotype has at least ten counts. J is TRBJ1-2 and V is TRBV7-2, with D tentatively TRBD1 (5 bases). Germline V CDR1 and CDR2: SGHTA, FQGNSA. The CDR3 spans 13 residues. V was shortened by 3 bases and J by 2 bases, with 7 bases between the two germline ends. The DNA for the CDR3 is TGTGCCAGCAGCTTCGACAGCAACTATGGCTACACCTTC. Protein product: CASSFDSNYGYTF.

This clonotype was seen a few times. This rearrangement joins TRBV12-3 or TRBV12-4 to TRBJ1-5; perhaps TRBD1 as D (6 bases). Between the trimmed V and J ends, which lost 2 bases and 1 base, there was a span of 12 bases. The CDR3 extends over 16 amino acids. The CDR3 bases are TGTGCCAGCAGTTTACCCGACAGGTCAAGCAATCAGCCCCAGCATTTT. As protein: CASSLPDRSSNQPQHF.

This clonotype was seen repeatedly, ten times or more. The V gene is TRBV4-3, the J gene TRBJ2-4; D unclear. Germline-derived CDR1 and CDR2 are LGHNA and YSLEER. The CDR3 spans 12 residues. Trimming pared 0 bases from V and 6 bases from J, leaving 3 bases between. CDR3 DNA: TGCGCCAGCAGCCAAGAACCAAACATTCAGTACTTC. It specifies CASSQEPNIQYF.

The chain couples TRBV6-5 to TRBJ2-1; no clear D. This CDR3 is 14 amino acids long. Germline loops: CDR1 MNHEY, CDR2 SVGAGI. The V gene lost 2 bases and the J gene lost 2 bases, with 7 bases spanning the gap. The CDR3 reads CASSYGPTYNEQFF. The DNA for the CDR3 is TGTGCCAGCAGTTACGGCCCTACCTACAATGAGCAGTTCTTC.

The chain recombines TRBV28 with TRBJ2-4; perhaps TRBD1 as D (6 bases). Deletions cut 2 bases from V and 7 bases from J, with 12 bases between. Germline V gives CDR1 MDHEN, CDR2 SYDVKM. The CDR3 is made up of 14 amino acids. This CDR3 reads CASSLRNRENIQYF. The CDR3 region has the DNA TGTGCCAGCAGTTTACGCAACAGGGAGAACATTCAGTACTTC.

This clonotype was counted many times. This chain uses TRBV18 with TRBJ1-6; 7 bases are shared with TRBD1. The V gene's germline CDR1 is KGHSH and CDR2 LQKENI. The CDR3 loop spans 14 amino acids. J lost 6 bases, V lost 3 bases, and 2 bases had no gene match. Here the CDR3 reads CASSPQGVNSPLHF. In DNA, the CDR3 is TGTGCCAGCTCACCGCAGGGGGTTAATTCACCCCTCCACTTT.

The chain recombines TRBV30 with TRBJ2-3; D is possibly TRBD2 (6 bases). Germline V gene sequence: CDR1 GTSNPN, CDR2 SVGIG (reference sequence). CDR3 length equals 13 residues. V lost 5 bases and J 0 bases, leaving 9 bases between the germline ends. The CDR3 sequence is CAWSGTSTDTQYF. The DNA of the CDR3 is TGTGCCTGGTCCGGGACTAGCACAGATACGCAGTATTTT.

Ten or more counts support this clonotype. The chain is built from TRBV28 and TRBJ2-1; 10 bases map to TRBD2. The ends lost 3 bases at V and 0 bases at J; junction bases unmatched: 2. Germline assignment: CDR1 MDHEN and CDR2 SYDVKM. There are 16 residues in the CDR3. CDR3 sequence (DNA): TGTGCCAGCAGTTTGGTAGCGGGGGGCTCCTACAATGAGCAGTTCTTC. Amino acids: CASSLVAGGSYNEQFF.

Only a few counts were recorded for this clonotype. The chain combines TRBV4-3 with TRBJ2-6; 11 nucleotides align to TRBD1. Germline V lookup: CDR1 LGHNA, CDR2 YSLEER. The junction had 1 base not matched to a gene; V was cut back by 0 bases and J by 0 bases. There are 18 residues in the CDR3. The CDR3 bases are TGCGCCAGCAGCCAAGAGGGACAGGGGGGCTCTGGGGCCAACGTCCTGACTTTC. It yields the protein CASSQEGQGGSGANVLTF.